These 17 T cell receptor beta chains were all obtained from the same sample, sequenced in a study of T cells after posttransplantation cyclophosphamide. Busulfan-fludarabine conditioning, marrow transplant, and cyclophosphamide on days +3 and +4 were administered. Clones were read by immunoSEQ multiplex PCR, and TCRdb kept only the in-frame ones, dropping some. The table lists around 40,000 clones, about 90% of them singletons. The sequencing here drew on PBMCs, taken about 62 days after allogeneic stem cell transplant with posttransplant cyclophosphamide. These receptors all stem from a male patient aged 60 to 75 who received an allogeneic stem cell transplant from a related donor and was CMV-positive. The graft donor may be the source of some T cells.

The chain is built from TRBV5-1 and TRBJ1-3, with D maybe TRBD1 (6 bases). The CDR3 runs 20 residues. CDR1 is SGHRS, CDR2 YFSETQ, per germline. With 1 base removed from V and 2 bases from J, the gap between germline ends came to 25 bases. CDR3 sequence (DNA): TGCGCCAGCAGCTTGCGGTCAGGGGAGAAGTGGGGTAGGACTGGAAACACCATATATTTT. It encodes CASSLRSGEKWGRTGNTIYF.

CDR3 sequence: CASSLKLTDSNQPQHF. The CDR3 DNA follows: TGTGCCAGCAGCCTTAAGTTGACAGATAGCAATCAGCCCCAGCATTTT. V and J are TRBV2 and TRBJ1-5, with D possibly TRBD1 on 5 matching bases. The ends were cut back, 6 bases at V and 0 bases at J, with 15 bases in the middle. The CDR3 is 16 residues long. Germline V CDR1 and CDR2: SNHLY, FYNNEI.

The V gene is TRBV10-3, the J gene TRBJ2-3, with TRBD2 matching 14 bases. The CDR3 is made up of 15 amino acids. V gave up 10 bases and J gave up 5 bases; unmatched junction bases: 8. Germline CDR1 reads ENHRY; CDR2 reads SYGVKD. The chain's CDR3 is CATQHGLAGGDTQYF. The CDR3 nucleotides are TGTGCCACCCAACATGGACTAGCGGGGGGAGATACGCAGTATTTT.

With regard to this clone: One junction end disagrees with the germline gene, perhaps due to a read error. The rearrangement joins TRBV27 to TRBJ1-2; 7 bases are a match to TRBD1. Looked up from germline, CDR1 is MNHEY and CDR2 is SMNVEV (reference sequence). This CDR3 comprises 11 residues. The CDR3, as DNA: TGTGCCAGCAGCTCCGCAGGGGGATGGTACTTC. Amino acids: CASSSAGGWYF.

This clone was detected only a few times. The chain employs TRBV6-4 and TRBJ2-3; 8 nucleotides agree with TRBD2. The CDR3 is 15 residues long. Germline V CDR1 and CDR2: MRHNA, SNTAGT. V lost 8 bases and J lost 6; bases outside the gene matches: 13. CDR3 coding DNA: TGTGCCAGCCTGCCAGAAGCGGGGGCGAGGGATACGCAGTATTTT. Its protein product is CASLPEAGARDTQYF.

The rearrangement joins TRBV19 to TRBJ1-3; 9 bases line up with TRBD1. CDR1 LNHDA and CDR2 SQIVND come from the germline V gene (reference sequence). The CDR3 is 19 amino acids. The trim removed 6 bases at V and 1 base at J, leaving 16 bases unmatched. In DNA, the CDR3 is TGTGCCAGTAGACTTTCCGGGACAGGGAGAGTGGCGTCTGGAAACACCATATATTTT. Encoded protein: CASRLSGTGRVASGNTIYF.

The chain is built from TRBV6-1 and TRBJ1-3, with 8 bases that match TRBD1. The CDR3 is 16 amino acids. From germline, CDR1 is MNHNS and CDR2 SASEGT. V lost 4 bases to trimming and J lost 0 bases; unmatched junction nucleotides: 5. CDR3 bases: TGTGCCAGCAGTGCGGACAGGGTTAGCTCTGGAAACACCATATATTTT. The encoded protein is CASSADRVSSGNTIYF.

This chain links TRBV5-6 with TRBJ2-1; 13 bases are a match to TRBD2. The CDR3 has 15 amino acids. Per germline, CDR1 SGHDT and CDR2 YYEEEE. After removal of 2 bases from V and 7 bases from J, the junction contained 3 bases not matched to a gene. This chain's CDR3 is CASSFRTSGGNEQFF. The CDR3 bases are TGTGCCAGCAGCTTCCGGACTAGCGGGGGTAATGAGCAGTTCTTC. Using reference TRBV5-6 and TRBJ2-1 for the parts outside the CDR3, the full variable domain is DAGVTQSPTHLIKTRGQQVTLRCSPKSGHDTVSWYQQALGQGPQFIFQYYEEEERQRGNFPDRFSGHQFPNYSSELNVNALLLGDSALYLCASSFRTSGGNEQFFGPGTRLTVL.

The rearrangement uses TRBV19 and TRBJ1-3, with D possibly being TRBD1 (5 bases). Trimming removed 7 bases from V and 8 bases from J, with 15 bases in between. Germline CDR1 reads LNHDA; CDR2 reads SQIVND (reference sequence). The CDR3 runs 13 residues. The CDR3 here is CASTSRGRYTIYF. The CDR3 DNA follows: TGTGCCAGTACCTCAAGGGGCCGCTACACCATATATTTT.

J is TRBJ2-1 and V is TRBV7-9; 7 bases fit TRBD1. Germline loops: CDR1 SEHNR, CDR2 FQNEAQ (reference sequence). Losses at the gene ends were 4 bases for V and 0 bases for J; bases not matched to a gene: 6. The CDR3 spans 16 residues. The CDR3 region is CASSSTTGSSYNEQFF. CDR3 in DNA: TGTGCCAGCAGCTCTACGACAGGGAGCTCCTACAATGAGCAGTTCTTC.

This clone was counted only a few times. This chain connects TRBV19 to TRBJ1-1, with a weak D call TRBD1 (6 bases). V lost 4 bases, J lost 0 bases, and 9 bases lay in between. CDR1 is LNHDA and CDR2 is SQIVND in the germline V gene (reference sequence). The CDR3 is 14 amino acids. The CDR3: CASSKTGLNTEAFF. The CDR3 DNA reads TGTGCCAGTAGTAAGACAGGACTGAACACTGAAGCTTTCTTT.

This sequence joins TRBV4-1 and TRBJ1-1, with TRBD1 as a possible D gene (6 bases). The CDR3 runs to 15 residues. V lost 4 bases, J lost 1 base, and 13 bases lay in between. The germline CDR1 and CDR2 sequences are MGHRA and YSYEKL. CDR3 region: CASSPTGTQNTEAFF. In nucleotides, the CDR3 is TGCGCCAGCAGCCCAACCGGGACACAGAACACTGAAGCTTTCTTT.

This clone was observed a handful of times. The chain couples TRBV30 to TRBJ2-7; D not certain. Germline V CDR1 and CDR2: GTSNPN, SVGIG (reference sequence). The germline V and J ends were trimmed by 5 bases and 2 bases, with 13 bases remaining between them. The CDR3 extends over 13 amino acids. The CDR3 nucleotides read TGTGCCTGGGGCTCCCACAGCCCCTACGAGCAGTACTTC. Its translation: CAWGSHSPYEQYF.

The genes are TRBV7-8 and TRBJ1-4; D remains unclear. Germline V gene data show CDR1 as SGHVS and CDR2 as FQNEAQ. V lost 5 bases and J 4 bases, leaving 23 bases between the germline ends. The CDR3 totals 18 residues. CDR3 sequence (DNA): TGTGCCAGCAGCCCACGGCCCCCGACCGGAGGCTATAATGAAAAACTGTTTTTT. This sequence encodes CASSPRPPTGGYNEKLFF.

This clone was seen just once. J is TRBJ2-3 and V is TRBV5-6, with D tentatively TRBD2 (6 bases). Germline V lookup: CDR1 SGHDT, CDR2 YYEEEE. This CDR3 has 14 amino acids. With 1 base removed from V and 5 bases from J, the gap between germline ends came to 11 bases. The CDR3 region is CASSLTGEKDTQYF. The CDR3 DNA follows: TGTGCCAGCAGCTTGACGGGGGAAAAAGATACGCAGTATTTT.

The chain employs TRBV6-1 and TRBJ2-6, with 8 bases lining up with TRBD1. V gave up 8 bases and J gave up 0 bases; unmatched junction bases: 3. Germline V gene lookup returns CDR1 MNHNS and CDR2 SASEGT. The CDR3 loop spans 15 amino acids. Here the CDR3 reads CASRQGSSGANVLTF. The CDR3 bases are TGTGCCAGCCGACAGGGGAGCTCTGGGGCCAACGTCCTGACTTTC.

The J gene is TRBJ2-1, the V gene TRBV5-6; 11 bases match TRBD2. The ends lost 4 bases at V and 7 bases at J; junction bases unmatched: 7. Germline V gives CDR1 SGHDT, CDR2 YYEEEE. The CDR3 loop spans 15 amino acids. CDR3 nucleotide sequence: TGTGCCAGCAGCCTAACTAGCGGGGGCACGAATGAGCAGTTCTTC. Translated, it gives CASSLTSGGTNEQFF.